This T cell receptor beta chain was obtained from a study of blood T cell repertoires in COVID-19. Study-wide context: Specimens from acute and convalescent COVID-19 originated in the United States, Italy and Spain.

Germline values: CDR1 SNHLY, CDR2 FYNNEI. The junction had 12 bases not matched to a gene; V was cut back by 7 bases and J by 4 bases. The CDR3 is made up of 15 amino acids. Patients from Seattle were sampled longitudinally, starting during active infection. Produced via immunoSEQ multiplex PCR; TCRdb's table is partial and in-frame only. The data hold fewer than 450,000 clones, with approximately 91% observed a single time. This clonotype originated in a woman aged 70 to 79 with COVID-19, enrolled during active disease. Specimen: peripheral blood. J is TRBJ1-1 and V is TRBV2; the match to TRBD1 covers 7 bases. CDR3 coding DNA: TGTGCCAGCAATAAAGAGGGGGCCAGGGGCACTGAAGCTTTCTTT. Translating gives CASNKEGARGTEAFF.